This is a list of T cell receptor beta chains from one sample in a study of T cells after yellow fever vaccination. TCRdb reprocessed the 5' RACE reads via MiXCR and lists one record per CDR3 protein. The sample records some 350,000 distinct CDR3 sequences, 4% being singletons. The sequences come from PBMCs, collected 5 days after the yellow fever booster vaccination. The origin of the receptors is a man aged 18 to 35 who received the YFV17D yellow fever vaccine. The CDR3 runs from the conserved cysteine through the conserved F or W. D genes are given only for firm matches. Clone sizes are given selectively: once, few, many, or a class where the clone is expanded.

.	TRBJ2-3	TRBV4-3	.	TGCGCCAGCAGCCCTGACCGTTACACAGATACGCAGTATTTT	CASSPDRYTDTQYF
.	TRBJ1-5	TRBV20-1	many	TGCAGCGCCAGTCGTGATAGCAATCAGCCCCAGCATTTT	CSASRDSNQPQHF
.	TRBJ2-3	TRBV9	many	TGTGCCAGCAGCTGGAGTTGGGGAAGCACAGATACGCAGTATTTT	CASSWSWGSTDTQYF
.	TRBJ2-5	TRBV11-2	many	TGTGCCAGCAGCTTGAACCCTGGGCAGATCCAAGAGACCCAGTACTTC	CASSLNPGQIQETQYF
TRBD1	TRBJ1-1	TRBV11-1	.	TGTGCCAGCAGCAGTGGACAGGGAAGTCGAAAAGCTTTCTTT	CASSSGQGSRKAFF
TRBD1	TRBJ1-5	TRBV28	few	TGTGCCAGCAGTTTCGACAGGGCGGAAGGTCAGCCCCAGCATTTT	CASSFDRAEGQPQHF
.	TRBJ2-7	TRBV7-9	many	TGTGCCAGCAGCTTAGGCGGGACGGCCCTTGGCGAGCAGTACTTC	CASSLGGTALGEQYF
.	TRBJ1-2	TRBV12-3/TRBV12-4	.	TGTGCCAGCAGGCCCCGTGGGGCTGTCTATGGCTACACCTTC	CASRPRGAVYGYTF
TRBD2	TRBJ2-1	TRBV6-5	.	TGTGCCAGCAGTCCCTCGGGGGGGCACGATGAGCAGTTCTTC	CASSPSGGHDEQFF
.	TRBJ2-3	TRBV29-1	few	TGCAGCGTTGGTGGCGGGGAAGCGACAGATACGCAGTATTTT	CSVGGGEATDTQYF
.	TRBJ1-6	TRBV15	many	TGTGCCACCCTCAGAGCTCCGAGACGGGATAATTCACCCCTCCACTTT	CATLRAPRRDNSPLHF
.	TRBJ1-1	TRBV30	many	TGTGCCTGGAGTGTACGGCATTTGAACACTGAAGCTTTCTTT	CAWSVRHLNTEAFF
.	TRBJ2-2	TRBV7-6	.	TGTGCCAGCAGCCGGATCGGGCCGTCTGGGGGGGAGCTGTTTTTT	CASSRIGPSGGELFF
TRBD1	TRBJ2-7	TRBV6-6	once	TGTGCCAGCAGTTACTCGACCTCGCTGAACAGGGGGCGACCATACGAGCAGTACTTC	CASSYSTSLNRGRPYEQYF
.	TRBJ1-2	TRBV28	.	TGTGCCAGCAGTCCCCCCGGGCCCCAGGATGGCTACACCTTC	CASSPPGPQDGYTF
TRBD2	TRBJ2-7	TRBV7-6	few	TGTGCCAGCGCTCAGACTAGCGGGGAGGTATACGAGCAGTACTTC	CASAQTSGEVYEQYF
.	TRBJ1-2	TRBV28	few	TGTGCCAGCTCGGCTACTCCTACGGGACCAGGCGGCTATGGCTACACCTTC	CASSATPTGPGGYGYTF
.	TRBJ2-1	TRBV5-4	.	TGTGCCAGCGGCCGCAGGGGAGGTGTTCTCCATGAGCTGTTCTTC	CASGRRGGVLHELFF
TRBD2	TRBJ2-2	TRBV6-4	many	TGTGCCAGCAGTGAGGGGGGGATAGACACCGGGGAGCTGTTTTTT	CASSEGGIDTGELFF
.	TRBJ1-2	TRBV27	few	TGTGCCAGCAGTTTCAGCAGAGGGAATGGCTACACCTTC	CASSFSRGNGYTF
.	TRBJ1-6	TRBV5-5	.	TGTGCCAGCAGCTGGAATGCAGTCCGGATTAGCTCCTATAATTCACCCCTCCACTTT	CASSWNAVRISSYNSPLHF
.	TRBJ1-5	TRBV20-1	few	TGCAGTGTTGCTAAATGGCAGGGAGCGCTGAGGGTACGGGGTCAGCCCCAGCATTTT	CSVAKWQGALRVRGQPQHF
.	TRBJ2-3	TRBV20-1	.	TGCAGTGCTAGACCCGCGGGCACAGATACGCAGTATTTT	CSARPAGTDTQYF
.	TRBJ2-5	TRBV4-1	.	TGCGCCAGCAGCCAAGTGCTCGGGAAACGGTCAGAGACCCAGTACTTC	CASSQVLGKRSETQYF
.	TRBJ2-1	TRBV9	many	TGTGCCAGCAGCGGTTCGTGGGGAGGTGAGCAGTTCTTC	CASSGSWGGEQFF
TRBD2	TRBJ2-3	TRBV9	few	TGTGCCAGCAGCCTGGCAATCGGGGGACTAGCGGATCTTACAGATACGCAGTATTTT	CASSLAIGGLADLTDTQYF
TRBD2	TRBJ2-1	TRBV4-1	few	TGCGCCAGCAGCCAGTTAGCGGGGGCCCCCTACAATGAGCAGTTCTTC	CASSQLAGAPYNEQFF
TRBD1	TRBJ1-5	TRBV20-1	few	TGCAGTGCTAGAGATCATAGGCGGACAGGGGACCAGCCCCAGCATTTT	CSARDHRRTGDQPQHF
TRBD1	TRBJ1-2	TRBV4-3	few	TGCGCCAGCAGCCAAGATAGGCCAGGGGGAAATGGCTACACCTTC	CASSQDRPGGNGYTF
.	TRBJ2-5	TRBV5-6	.	TGTGCCAGCAGCTGGGGGCGCGGGGAGACCCAGTACTTC	CASSWGRGETQYF
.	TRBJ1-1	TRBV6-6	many	TGTGCCAGCAGCCCCCGAACGGAGAACACTGAAGCTTTCTTT	CASSPRTENTEAFF
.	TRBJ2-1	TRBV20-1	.	TGCAGTGGTAAGAGGGCAGAGCTTTTTAATGAGCAGTTCTTC	CSGKRAELFNEQFF
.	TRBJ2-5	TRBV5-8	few	TGTGCCAGCAGTCCCGAGCTGGCTCAGGTAGAGACCCAGTACTTC	CASSPELAQVETQYF
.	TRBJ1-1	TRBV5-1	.	TGCGCCAGCAGCTTGGTCTCGGGGATTAACACTGAAGCTTTCTTT	CASSLVSGINTEAFF
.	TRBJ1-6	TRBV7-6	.	TGTGCCAGCAGACGCGGAGGGGGTGTCCTTCAATCACCCCTCCACTTT	CASRRGGGVLQSPLHF
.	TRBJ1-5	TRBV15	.	TGTGCCACCAGCAGAGTGCAGAGCAATCAGCCCCAGCATTTT	CATSRVQSNQPQHF
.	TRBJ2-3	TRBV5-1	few	TGCGCCAGCAGCTTGGGACTTCGAAGGGGGGCGTACACAGATACGCAGTATTTT	CASSLGLRRGAYTDTQYF
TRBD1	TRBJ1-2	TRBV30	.	TGTGCGGTGACCGGACAGGGCGCTGGCTACACCTTC	CAVTGQGAGYTF
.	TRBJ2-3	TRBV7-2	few	TGTGCCAGCAGCTTAAACAGCTACAAGGCGCAGTATTTT	CASSLNSYKAQYF
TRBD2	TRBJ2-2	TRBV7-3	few	TGTGCCAGCAGCTTATATAGCGGGGGTTCGAACACCGGGGAGCTGTTTTTT	CASSLYSGGSNTGELFF
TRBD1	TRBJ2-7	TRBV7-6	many	TGTGCCAGCAGCAATTCCAGGACAGGGCTCCTCGAGCAGTACTTC	CASSNSRTGLLEQYF
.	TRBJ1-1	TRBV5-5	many	TGTGCCAGCAGCTTTGTACTGGGCTTTGGCACTGAAGCTTTCTTT	CASSFVLGFGTEAFF
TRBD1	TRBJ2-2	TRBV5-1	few	TGCGCCAGCAGCTTGGCCGGACAGGGTTTAACCGGGGAGCTGTTTTTT	CASSLAGQGLTGELFF
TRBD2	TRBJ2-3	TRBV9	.	TGTGCCAGCAGCAAGACTAGCGAAGGCACAGATACGCAGTATTTT	CASSKTSEGTDTQYF
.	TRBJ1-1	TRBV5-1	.	TGCGCCAGCAGCTTGACAGCCGAGAACACTGAAGCTTTCTTT	CASSLTAENTEAFF
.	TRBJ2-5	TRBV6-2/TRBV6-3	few	TGTGCCAGCAGTACCCCGTTGCAAGAGACCCAGTACTTC	CASSTPLQETQYF
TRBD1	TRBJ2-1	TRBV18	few	TGTGCCAGCTCACCGACAGGGGATAACAATGAGCAGTTCTTC	CASSPTGDNNEQFF
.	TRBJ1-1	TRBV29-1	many	TGCAGCGTTGAGACGGGTAGAGCTTTCTTT	CSVETGRAFF
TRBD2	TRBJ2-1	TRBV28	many	TGTGCCAGCACCTTGAGGCGGGGGGGCCAGGATGAGCAGTTCTTC	CASTLRRGGQDEQFF
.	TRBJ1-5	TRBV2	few	TGTGCCAGCAGTGAGCCAGATAGCAATCAGCCCCAGCATTTT	CASSEPDSNQPQHF
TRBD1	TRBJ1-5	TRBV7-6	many	TGTGCCAGCAGCTCACAGGGGAATCAGCCCCAGCATTTT	CASSSQGNQPQHF
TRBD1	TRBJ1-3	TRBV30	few	TGTGCCTGGAGTCCCGGGACAGCCGGAAACACCATATATTTT	CAWSPGTAGNTIYF
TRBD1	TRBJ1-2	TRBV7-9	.	TGTGCCAGCAGACAGGGGGTGATAAATGGCTACACCTTC	CASRQGVINGYTF
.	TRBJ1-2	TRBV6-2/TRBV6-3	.	TGTGCCAGCATCCAACGGACAGACGAATATGGCTACACCTTC	CASIQRTDEYGYTF
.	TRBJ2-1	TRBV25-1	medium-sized	TGTGCCAGCAGTCAGTCCGACTTCTACAATGAGCAGTTCTTC	CASSQSDFYNEQFF